A single sample is the source of the 21 T cell receptor beta chains below, sequenced in a study of T cells expressing NK-cell markers. TCRdb reprocessed the 5' RACE reads and keeps a single row for each CDR3 protein, giving no DNA. This table holds around 280,000 distinct CDR3 sequences. Sequenced: blood T cells: a sorted CD56 or NKG2C T cell subset, CD4+ or CD8+ T cells, or bulk PBMC T cells (not recorded which). The receptor set was obtained from a man aged 18-30 years in good health.

The rearrangement links TRBV30 to TRBJ1-5. The germline V gene has CDR1 GTSNPN and CDR2 SVGIG (reference sequence). CDR3 size: 15 residues. CDR3: CAWSVGRISNQPQHF.

This CDR3 reads CASSRSLGQKQETQYF. The chain links TRBV5-4 to TRBJ2-5; lacking DNA, the TRBD1 call made by TCRdb goes unchecked. Germline CDR1 is SGHNT and CDR2 is YYREEE (reference sequence). The CDR3 has 16 residues.

The chain is built from TRBV24-1 and TRBJ2-5; TCRdb returns TRBD1, unconfirmable since there is no DNA. Germline CDR1 and CDR2: KGHDR and SFDVKD. This CDR3 contains 14 residues. CDR3 in amino acids: CATAQGALSETQYF.

This CDR3 reads CASSLGLAGHEQFF. The rearrangement links TRBV12-3 or TRBV12-4 to TRBJ2-1; TCRdb reports TRBD2, a call that lacks DNA to check it against. There are 14 residues in the CDR3.

The chain combines TRBV6-1 with TRBJ2-1; there is no DNA to check the TCRdb D call of TRBD1. The CDR3 extends over 16 amino acids. The germline V gene encodes CDR1 MNHNS and CDR2 SASEGT. CDR3 sequence: CASSPRLLSPYNEQFF.

The CDR3 is CASSPPDNSYEQYF. This chain joins TRBV12-3 or TRBV12-4 and TRBJ2-7; TCRdb's assignment of TRBD2 cannot be checked, as there is no DNA. The CDR3 spans 14 residues.

The rearrangement links TRBV12-3 or TRBV12-4 to TRBJ2-5; TCRdb's assignment of TRBD1 cannot be checked, as there is no DNA. The CDR3 sequence is 16 residues long. The chain's CDR3 is CASRVGTGPLQETQYF.

The V and J genes are TRBV12-3 or TRBV12-4 and TRBJ1-2; the D call from TCRdb, TRBD1, cannot be confirmed without DNA. This CDR3 has 16 residues. The CDR3 loop reads CASSLVAGTSNYGYTF.

The CDR3 loop is CATSRGQDYGQYF. The V call is TRBV15, the J call TRBJ2-7. The CDR3 totals 13 residues. Germline assignment: CDR1 LNHNV and CDR2 YYDKDF (reference sequence).

The gene calls are TRBV6-1 and TRBJ1-1; TCRdb lists TRBD1, though no DNA is available to test this call. The CDR3 extends over 13 amino acids. Germline lookup yields CDR1 MNHNS and CDR2 SASEGT. CDR3 in amino acids: CASSGWTQSEAFF.

The chain uses TRBV6-1 and TRBJ2-2; TCRdb names TRBD1, which stays unverified in the absence of DNA. This CDR3 contains 17 residues. Germline V gives CDR1 MNHNS, CDR2 SASEGT. CDR3: CASTNTGGAWFSGELFF.

The chain recombines TRBV30 with TRBJ2-1; the D call of TRBD2 rests on TCRdb alone, since no DNA is present to check it. Germline loops: CDR1 GTSNPN, CDR2 SVGIG (reference sequence). The CDR3 runs 17 residues. The CDR3 protein is CAWRIDPMRRVYNEQFF.

The chain combines TRBV29-1 with TRBJ2-1; without DNA, the TCRdb call of TRBD1 cannot be checked. Germline values: CDR1 SQVTM, CDR2 ANQGSEA. The CDR3 length is 13 residues. The CDR3 here is CSVAPDSYNEQFF.

This chain links TRBV29-1 with TRBJ2-3; the D call from TCRdb, TRBD1, cannot be confirmed without DNA. This CDR3 is built from 13 residues. Per germline, CDR1 SQVTM and CDR2 ANQGSEA. CDR3 protein: CSAGWGPADTQYF.

The J gene is TRBJ2-7, the V gene TRBV5-1; TCRdb calls TRBD1, which cannot be checked without DNA. The germline gives CDR1 SGHRS, CDR2 YFSETQ. The CDR3 totals 13 residues. CDR3 in amino acids: CASSEQGSREQYF.

The V gene is TRBV11-1, the J gene TRBJ2-5; lacking DNA, the TRBD2 call made by TCRdb goes unchecked. CDR1 and CDR2 from the germline V gene are SGHAT and FQDESV (reference sequence). CDR3 length: 18 residues. The CDR3 sequence is CASSLAPEGLAYQETQYF.

The chain recombines TRBV28 with TRBJ2-7; TCRdb picks TRBD1, but there is no DNA to check that call. The germline V gene has CDR1 MDHEN and CDR2 SYDVKM. There are 17 residues in the CDR3. The CDR3 spells CASSLPQGSAVPYEQYF.

This chain joins TRBV20-1 and TRBJ2-5. The CDR3 spans 15 residues. Germline values: CDR1 DFQATT, CDR2 SNEGSKA (reference sequence). CDR3 loop: CSAREKAAWVETQYF.

V gene TRBV7-9 combines with J gene TRBJ2-1; TCRdb gives TRBD2 as the D gene, but with no DNA this cannot be confirmed. From germline, CDR1 is SEHNR and CDR2 FQNEAQ (reference sequence). The CDR3 totals 13 residues. The CDR3 here is CASSFLAGYEQFF. Full variable domain (outside the CDR3, taken from reference TRBV7-9 and TRBJ2-1): DTGVSQNPRHKITKRGQNVTFRCDPISEHNRLYWYRQTLGQGPEFLTYFQNEAQLEKSRLLSDRFSAERPKGSFSTLEIQRTEQGDSAMYLCASSFLAGYEQFFGPGTRLTVL.

This chain joins TRBV6-2 or TRBV6-3 and TRBJ2-1; TCRdb reports TRBD1, a call that lacks DNA to check it against. The CDR3 is 18 residues long. CDR1 and CDR2 from the germline V gene are MNHEY and SVGEGT. The CDR3 spells CASSYSRGDLTSYNEQFF.

The V call is TRBV20-1, the J call TRBJ2-1; TCRdb proposes TRBD1, but this gene call is untestable without DNA. The CDR3 sequence is 16 residues long. Per the germline V gene, CDR1 is DFQATT and CDR2 is SNEGSKA (reference sequence). CDR3 amino acids: CSAIKRDGSSYNEQFF.